The 7 T cell receptor beta chains given below trace back to one sample, sequenced in a study of T cells in localized non-small cell lung cancer. The data were produced by immunoSEQ multiplex PCR, yet TCRdb's version contains in-frame clones alone and is incomplete. The table has around 16,000 clones, 70% to 90% seen once; the top ten hold about 24%. The source material was peripheral blood, sampled before any cancer treatment. The receptors stem from a male donor at least 60 years old with stage I lung adenocarcinoma.

CDR3 sequence: CASSQDWLNDQPQHF. In DNA form, the CDR3 reads TGCGCCAGCAGCCAAGATTGGCTTAATGATCAGCCCCAGCATTTT. This chain links TRBV4-3 with TRBJ1-5; no reliable D call. Germline V gene sequence: CDR1 LGHNA, CDR2 YSLEER. The CDR3 extends over 15 amino acids. The germline V and J ends were trimmed by 0 bases and 5 bases, with 11 bases remaining between them.

The sample holds one count of this clone. The chain recombines TRBV6-6 with TRBJ1-2, with D possibly matching TRBD1 (5 bases). Germline values: CDR1 MNHNY, CDR2 SVGAGI (reference sequence). This CDR3 has 11 residues. Trimming took 0 bases from V and 10 from J, leaving 6 bases between them. In DNA, the CDR3 is TGTGCCAGCAGTTACTCGGGGGACTACACCTTC. It specifies CASSYSGDYTF.

V gene TRBV5-1 combines with J gene TRBJ2-3; no reliable D call. Between the trimmed V and J ends, which lost 2 bases and 0 bases, there was a span of 10 bases. Germline V gene lookup returns CDR1 SGHRS and CDR2 YFSETQ. The CDR3 consists of 15 residues. CDR3 in DNA: TGCGCCAGCAGCTTCACAGATCTCAGCACAGATACGCAGTATTTT. Translating it yields CASSFTDLSTDTQYF.

In its sample, this clone was seen once. V gene TRBV7-8 combines with J gene TRBJ2-7, with 8 bases lining up with TRBD1. From germline, CDR1 is SGHVS and CDR2 FQNEAQ. Trimming cost V 6 bases and J 3 bases; bases outside gene matches: 4. This CDR3 has 13 residues. CDR3 DNA: TGTGCCAGCAGTCCAGGGACAGGCTACGAGCAGTACTTC. This sequence encodes CASSPGTGYEQYF. The whole variable domain, filled in from reference TRBV7-8 and TRBJ2-7, reads GAGVSQSPRYKVAKRGQDVALRCDPISGHVSLFWYQQALGQGPEFLTYFQNEAQLDKSGLPSDRFFAERPEGSVSTLKIQRTQQEDSAVYLCASSPGTGYEQYFGPGTRLTVT.

J is TRBJ1-5 and V is TRBV15; possible D gene TRBD1, 5 bases. The ends were cut back, 4 bases at V and 6 bases at J, with 13 bases in the middle. Looked up from germline, CDR1 is LNHNV and CDR2 is YYDKDF (reference sequence). This CDR3 is 14 amino acids long. CDR3 residues: CATSTRQTGQPQHF. For the CDR3, the DNA is TGTGCCACCAGCACCAGACAGACGGGTCAGCCCCAGCATTTT.

V usage is TRBV2 and J usage is TRBJ2-5; possibly TRBD2 for D (6 bases). The CDR3 runs 13 residues. V was shortened by 8 bases and J by 2 bases, with 12 bases between the two germline ends. Germline V gives CDR1 SNHLY, CDR2 FYNNEI. CDR3 protein: CASGGTPQETQYF. In DNA, the CDR3 is TGTGCCAGCGGGGGGACCCCACAAGAGACCCAGTACTTC.

The chain links TRBV5-1 to TRBJ2-7, with TRBD1 matching 10 bases. CDR1 is SGHRS, CDR2 YFSETQ, per germline. The V segment lost 3 bases and the J segment 4 bases; nucleotides outside the gene matches: 16. This CDR3 comprises 18 residues. CDR3 DNA sequence: TGCGCCAGCAGCTACGCTTCAAGAGGGACAGGGGTTTTTTACGAGCAGTACTTC. The encoded protein is CASSYASRGTGVFYEQYF.